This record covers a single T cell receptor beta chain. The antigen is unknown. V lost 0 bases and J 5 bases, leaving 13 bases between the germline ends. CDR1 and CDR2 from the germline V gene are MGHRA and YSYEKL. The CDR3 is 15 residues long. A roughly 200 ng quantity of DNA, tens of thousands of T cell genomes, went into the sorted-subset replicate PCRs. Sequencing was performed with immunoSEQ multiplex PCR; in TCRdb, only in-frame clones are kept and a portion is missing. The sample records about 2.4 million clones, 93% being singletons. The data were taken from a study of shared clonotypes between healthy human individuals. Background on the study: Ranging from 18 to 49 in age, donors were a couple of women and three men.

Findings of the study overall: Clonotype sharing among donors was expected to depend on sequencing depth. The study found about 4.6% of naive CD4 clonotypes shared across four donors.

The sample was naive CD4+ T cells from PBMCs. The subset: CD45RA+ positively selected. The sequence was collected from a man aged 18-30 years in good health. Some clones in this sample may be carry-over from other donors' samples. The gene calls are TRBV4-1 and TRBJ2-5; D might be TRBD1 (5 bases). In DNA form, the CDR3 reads TGCGCCAGCAGCCAAGATGACAGCCGGTGGGAGACCCAGTACTTC. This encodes CASSQDDSRWETQYF.